The 9 T cell receptor beta chains below all came from one sample that was sequenced in a study of tumor-infiltrating lymphocytes in oesophageal squamous cell carcinoma. Using its own MiXCR run on the PCR reads, TCRdb lists one record per CDR3 protein. The sample yields about 20,000 distinct CDR3 sequences, 35% to 45% seen once. Sequenced material: normal esophageal tissue next to the tumor. The receptors here all came from a female donor with esophageal squamous cell carcinoma.

As regards this clonotype: A much larger clone differs from this one at a single base, so this may be a read error. The V and J genes are TRBV7-6 and TRBJ2-1; 7 bases align to TRBD2. The last part of the DNA fits TRBJ2-7 better; the J call may be wrong. The CDR3 has 16 amino acids. Looked up from germline, CDR1 is SGHVS and CDR2 is FNYEAQ. CDR3 in amino acids: CASSSTSESSYNEQYF. Written as DNA, the CDR3 is TGTGCCAGCAGTTCCACTAGCGAAAGCTCCTACAATGAGCAGTACTTC.

The chain carries TRBV6-1 and TRBJ2-2, with TRBD2 as a possible D gene (5 bases). V was trimmed by 4 bases and J by 6 bases, leaving 18 bases between them. This CDR3 comprises 16 residues. The germline gives CDR1 MNHNS, CDR2 SASEGT. CDR3 protein: CASSVEGTNSAGELFF. Written as DNA, the CDR3 is TGTGCCAGCAGTGTTGAGGGTACTAATTCTGCCGGGGAGCTGTTTTTT.

This clonotype was picked up many times. A much larger clonotype is one base distant, so this may be a read error. J is TRBJ2-5 and V is TRBV24-1; D perhaps matches TRBD2 (6 bases). Per the germline V gene, CDR1 is KGHDR and CDR2 is SFDVKD. The germline V and J ends were trimmed by 4 bases and 11 bases, with 25 bases remaining between them. The CDR3 has 16 residues. The CDR3 protein is CATSDFHAGSYNEQYF. In DNA form, the CDR3 reads TGTGCCACCAGTGACTTTCACGCGGGGTCCTACAATGAGCAGTACTTC.

The V and J genes are TRBV6-2 or TRBV6-3 and TRBJ2-3; D might be TRBD2 (5 bases). CDR1 is MNHEY and CDR2 is SVGEGT in the germline V gene. This CDR3 is 15 amino acids long. V lost 2 bases and J 5 bases, leaving 14 bases between the germline ends. The CDR3 reads CASSYPPEGRDTQYF. Here the CDR3 DNA reads TGTGCCAGCAGTTACCCGCCTGAAGGGAGAGATACGCAGTATTTT.

Ten or more counts support this clonotype. The chain recombines TRBV19 with TRBJ2-1, with TRBD2 as a possible D gene (6 bases). This CDR3 region has 15 residues. Germline assignment: CDR1 LNHDA and CDR2 SQIVND (reference sequence). The V end was cut by 1 base, the J end by 3 bases, with 10 bases between. The DNA for the CDR3 is TGTGCCAGTAGTATAGTACTGCGGGGCTACAATGAGCAGTTCTTC. It encodes CASSIVLRGYNEQFF. Looking up the rest from reference TRBV19 and TRBJ2-1 gives the full variable domain: DGGITQSPKYLFRKEGQNVTLSCEQNLNHDAMYWYRQDPGQGLRLIYYSQIVNDFQKGDIAEGYSVSREKKESFPLTVTSAQKNPTAFYLCASSIVLRGYNEQFFGPGTRLTVL.

This clonotype was observed a handful of times. The chain recombines TRBV19 with TRBJ1-1; maybe TRBD1 (6 bases). Germline CDR1 reads LNHDA; CDR2 reads SQIVND (reference sequence). V gave up 3 bases and J gave up 5 bases, with 10 bases separating them. The CDR3 length is 13 residues. The CDR3: CASSIRGFTEAFF. The DNA of the CDR3 is TGTGCCAGTAGTATCAGGGGCTTTACTGAAGCTTTCTTT.

The CDR3 loop is CATLSAGGTPVYF. Written as DNA, the CDR3 is TGTGCCACTCTTAGCGCGGGAGGAACCCCAGTTTACTTC. The chain links TRBV10-3 to TRBJ2-5; 8 bases match TRBD2. Germline CDR1 ENHRY, CDR2 SYGVKD. The CDR3 contains 13 residues. J lost 14 bases, V lost 10 bases, and 18 bases had no gene match.

This clonotype was seen a few times. The rearrangement joins TRBV7-2 to TRBJ2-5; 13 nucleotides match TRBD2. The J call is in doubt because the DNA end fits TRBJ2-7 better. The CDR3 has 17 amino acids. Germline V gene lookup returns CDR1 SGHTA and CDR2 FQGNSA. CDR3 in amino acids: CASSLGTSGGASSEQYF. The CDR3, as DNA: TGTGCCAGCAGCTTAGGAACTAGCGGGGGGGCCTCTAGCGAGCAGTACTTC.

This clonotype was seen more than once but under ten times. The chain employs TRBV27 and TRBJ2-5; the match to TRBD2 covers 7 bases. The J call is uncertain, as TRBJ2-1 better fits the DNA end. Germline V gene sequence: CDR1 MNHEY, CDR2 SMNVEV (reference sequence). The CDR3 sequence is 16 residues long. The CDR3 nucleotides are TGTGCCAGCAGTCCCTTAGCGGGCGGCTCCTACAATGAGCAGTTCTTC. Translation: CASSPLAGGSYNEQFF.